This record looks at one T cell receptor beta chain sequence and its context. Its specificity is unknown. Trimming cost V 3 bases and J 5 bases, with 15 bases left between them. The V gene's germline CDR1 is SGHRS and CDR2 YFSETQ. The CDR3 is 14 amino acids. cDNA libraries for TCR beta contained unique molecular identifiers. TCRdb redid the calling of the PCR reads with MiXCR, one entry per CDR3 protein. The profile shows 550,000 to 700,000 distinct CDR3 sequences, about 40% of them singletons. The data were obtained in a study of post-analysis software for immune sequencing data. Overall study results and limits: Compared with controls, patients had more of about 5 TRBV segments, including TRBV5-6, TRBV5-1 and TRBV20-1.

The sequenced material came from blood. The receptor comes from a girl aged 10-17 years with multiple sclerosis. V is TRBV5-1 and J is TRBJ2-7; weak D call: TRBD1 (6 bases). The CDR3 bases are TGCGCCAGCAGCTCCGAACGGACAGATGACGAGCAGTACTTC. Protein: CASSSERTDDEQYF.